This T cell receptor beta chain is drawn from a study of blood T cell repertoires in COVID-19 (dated by TCRdb to 2018 to 2021). Concerning the study at large: Samples from collaborators originated in the United States, Italy and Spain and spanned both the acute and convalescent phases of COVID-19. Samples were obtained from the ongoing ImmuneRACE study (first 160 participants) and from 1,000 to 1,500 subjects provided by 6 global collaborators. Where available, HLA class I and class II types were obtained from metadata supplied by the sample provider rather than from assay-based typing. Deeply sampled blood TCRbeta repertoires from subjects exposed to, actively infected with, or recovered from COVID-19 were included in the dataset. A de-identified subject ID, COVID-19 status, age in years and sex were almost always included in the sample metadata. The repertoires were released in a freely available public database intended as a resource for research on the immune response to SARS-CoV-2. The prospective study material was composed of cDNA or gDNA derived from T cells, B-cell-depleted T cells, or PBMCs. Results the study describes overall, beyond this receptor: Clinical and demographic metadata were provided uncurated, with the amount varying by source and participant.

This clone showed up just a few times. Its target antigen remains unknown. No quality values exist for individual bases; no much larger clone is one base distant. Each collaborating institution followed its own protocols to collect whole blood in K2EDTA tubes. Collaborator samples were shipped for TCRbeta analysis as frozen whole blood, isolated PBMCs, or DNA extracted from either sample type. TCRbeta CDR3 regions were amplified from genomic DNA using the immunoSEQ Assay, a bias-controlled multiplex PCR. Per the authors' processing: The number of nucleated cells in each sample was estimated from the amplification of reference gene primers within the assay. To quantify the absolute abundance of each unique TCRbeta CDR3 rearrangement, sequence reads were collapsed and filtered. Productive Simpson clonality was computed per sample as the square root of Simpson's diversity index over productive rearrangements. This is the immuneACCESS table as TCRdb keeps it, with only in-frame sequences that have V and J called. A part of the clones is gone; compared with another copy, unresolved V genes explain less than half, and the rest is unexplained. V and J calls and clone size are given by that table; D and trimming were obtained from the DNA. This sample comprises 100,000 to 150,000 clones, more than 75% of them detected only once. Approximately 5% of the sample belongs to the ten largest clones.

Input material: peripheral blood. This clonotype originated in a human donor in a cohort sampled during active COVID-19.

This receptor carries the CDR3 CASSQDFRGNQPQHF. DNA sequence: TGTGCCAGCAGCCAGGATTTCAGGGGAAATCAGCCCCAGCATTTT. In this chain, TRBV4-2 is recombined with TRBJ1-5; a tentative D call is TRBD1 (6 bases match). Relative to germline, V is 3 bases shorter and J is 4 bases shorter, with 13 bases between their ends. CDR1 and CDR2 were assigned from the germline V gene as LGHNA and YNFKEQ. The cysteine opens and the phenylalanine closes a CDR3 of 15 amino acids. Only CDR3 DNA is held: 45 bases, read in frame from base 1.